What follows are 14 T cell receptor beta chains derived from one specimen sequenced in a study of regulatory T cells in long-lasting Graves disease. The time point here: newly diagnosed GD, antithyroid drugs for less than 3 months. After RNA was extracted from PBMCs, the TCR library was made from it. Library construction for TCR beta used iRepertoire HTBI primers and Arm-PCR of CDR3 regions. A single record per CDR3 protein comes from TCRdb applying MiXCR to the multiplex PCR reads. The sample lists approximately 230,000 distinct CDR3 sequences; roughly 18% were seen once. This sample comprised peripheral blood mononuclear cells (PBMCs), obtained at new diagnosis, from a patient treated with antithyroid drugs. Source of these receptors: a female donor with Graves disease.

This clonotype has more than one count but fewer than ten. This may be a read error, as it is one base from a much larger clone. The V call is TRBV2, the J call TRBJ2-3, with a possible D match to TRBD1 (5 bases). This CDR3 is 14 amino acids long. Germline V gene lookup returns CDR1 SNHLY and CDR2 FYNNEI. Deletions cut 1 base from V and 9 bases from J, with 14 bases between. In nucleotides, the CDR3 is TGTGCCAGCAGTGAAGTAGTCGCTTGGGGCACGCAGTATTTT. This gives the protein CASSEVVAWGTQYF.

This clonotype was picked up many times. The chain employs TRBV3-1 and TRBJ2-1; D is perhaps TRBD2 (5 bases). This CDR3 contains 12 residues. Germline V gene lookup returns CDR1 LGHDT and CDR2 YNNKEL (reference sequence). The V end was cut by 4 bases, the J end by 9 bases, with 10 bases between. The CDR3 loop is CASSPSRGEQFF. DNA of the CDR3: TGTGCCAGCAGCCCGAGCCGGGGTGAGCAGTTCTTC.

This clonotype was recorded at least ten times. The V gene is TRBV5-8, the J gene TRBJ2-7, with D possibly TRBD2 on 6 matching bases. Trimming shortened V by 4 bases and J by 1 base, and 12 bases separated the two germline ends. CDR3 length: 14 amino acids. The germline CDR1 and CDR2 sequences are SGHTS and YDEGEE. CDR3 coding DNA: TGTGCCAGCAGCCCCGGCGGGAATTCCTACGAGCAGTACTTC. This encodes CASSPGGNSYEQYF.

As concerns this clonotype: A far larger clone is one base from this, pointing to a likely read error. In nucleotides, the CDR3 is TGTGCCAACAGCCCCTCTTTGGCGGGAGCCTCCTACAATGAGCAGTTCTTC. It specifies CANSPSLAGASYNEQFF. V and J are TRBV7-4 and TRBJ2-1; 7 bases align to TRBD2. CDR3 size: 17 residues. Germline V CDR1 and CDR2: SGHVT, SQSDAQ.

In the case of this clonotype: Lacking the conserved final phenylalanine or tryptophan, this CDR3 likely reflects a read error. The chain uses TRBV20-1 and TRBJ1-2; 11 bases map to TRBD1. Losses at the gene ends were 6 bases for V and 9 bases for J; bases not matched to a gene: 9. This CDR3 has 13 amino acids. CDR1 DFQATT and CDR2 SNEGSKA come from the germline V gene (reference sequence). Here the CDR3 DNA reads TGCAGTGCGAGGACAGGGGGCGCGACCAGCTACACCCTC. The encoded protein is CSARTGGATSYTL.

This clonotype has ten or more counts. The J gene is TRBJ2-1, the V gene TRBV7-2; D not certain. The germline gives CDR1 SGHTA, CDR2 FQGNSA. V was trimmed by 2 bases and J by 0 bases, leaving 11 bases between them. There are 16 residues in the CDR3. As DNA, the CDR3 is TGTGCCAGCAGCTTATTTCCGGTTAGCTCCTACAATGAGCAGTTCTTC. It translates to CASSLFPVSSYNEQFF.

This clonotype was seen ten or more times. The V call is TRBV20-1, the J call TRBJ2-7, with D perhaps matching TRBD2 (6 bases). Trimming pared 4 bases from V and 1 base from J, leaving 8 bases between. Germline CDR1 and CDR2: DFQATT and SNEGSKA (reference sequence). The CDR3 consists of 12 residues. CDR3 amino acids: CSAKTSSYEQYF. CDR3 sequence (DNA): TGCAGTGCTAAGACTAGTTCCTACGAGCAGTACTTC.

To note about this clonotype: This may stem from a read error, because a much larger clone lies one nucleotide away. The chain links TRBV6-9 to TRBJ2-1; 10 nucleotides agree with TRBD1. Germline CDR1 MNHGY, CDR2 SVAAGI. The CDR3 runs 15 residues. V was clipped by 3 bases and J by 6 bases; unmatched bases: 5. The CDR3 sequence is CASSYLRQGANEQFF. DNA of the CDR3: TGTGCCAGCAGTTACCTGCGACAGGGGGCCAATGAGCAGTTCTTC.

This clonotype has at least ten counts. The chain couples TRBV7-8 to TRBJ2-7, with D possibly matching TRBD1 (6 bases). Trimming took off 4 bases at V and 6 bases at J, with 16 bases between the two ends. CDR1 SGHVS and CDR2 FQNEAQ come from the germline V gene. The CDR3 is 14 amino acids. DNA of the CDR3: TGTGCCAGCAGCTCCTGGACAGACCGGGGCGAGCAGTACTTC. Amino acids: CASSSWTDRGEQYF.

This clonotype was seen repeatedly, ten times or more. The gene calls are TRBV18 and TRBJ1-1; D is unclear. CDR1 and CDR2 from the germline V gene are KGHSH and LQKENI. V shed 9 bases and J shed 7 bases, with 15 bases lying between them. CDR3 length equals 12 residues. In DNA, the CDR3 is TGTGCCAGTAGCCGGTTACGGGATGAAGCTTTCTTT. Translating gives CASSRLRDEAFF.

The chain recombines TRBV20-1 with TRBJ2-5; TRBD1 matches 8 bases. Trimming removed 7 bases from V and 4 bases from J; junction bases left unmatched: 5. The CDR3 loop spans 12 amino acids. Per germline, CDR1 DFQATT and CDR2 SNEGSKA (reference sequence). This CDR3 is CSVDRGLETQYF. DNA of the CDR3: TGCAGTGTTGACAGGGGACTAGAGACCCAGTACTTC.

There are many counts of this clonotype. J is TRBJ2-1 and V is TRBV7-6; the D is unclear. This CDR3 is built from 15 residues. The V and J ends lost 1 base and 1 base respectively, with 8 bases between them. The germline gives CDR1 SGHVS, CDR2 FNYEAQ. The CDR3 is CASSLVVLSYNEQFF. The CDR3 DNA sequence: TGTGCCAGCAGCTTAGTCGTCTTATCCTACAATGAGCAGTTCTTC.

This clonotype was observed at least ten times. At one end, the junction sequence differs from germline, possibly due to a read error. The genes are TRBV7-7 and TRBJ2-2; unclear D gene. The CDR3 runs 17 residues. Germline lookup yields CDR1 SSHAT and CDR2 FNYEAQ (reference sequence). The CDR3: CASSLNLQLANTGELFF. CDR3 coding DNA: TGTGCTAGCAGCTTAAATTTGCAGCTCGCGAACACCGGGGAGCTGTTTTTT. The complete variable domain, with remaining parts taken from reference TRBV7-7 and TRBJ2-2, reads GAGVSQSPRYKVTKRGQDVTLRCDPISSHATLYWYQQALGQGPEFLTYFNYEAQPDKSGLPSDRFSAERPEGSISTLTIQRTEQRDSAMYRCASSLNLQLANTGELFFGEGSRLTVL.

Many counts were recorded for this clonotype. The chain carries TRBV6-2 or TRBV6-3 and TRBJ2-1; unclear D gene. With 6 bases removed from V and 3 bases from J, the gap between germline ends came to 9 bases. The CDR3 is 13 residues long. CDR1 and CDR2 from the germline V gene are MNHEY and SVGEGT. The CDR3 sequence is CASSPLFYNEQFF. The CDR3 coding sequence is TGTGCCAGCAGCCCCCTCTTCTACAATGAGCAGTTCTTC.